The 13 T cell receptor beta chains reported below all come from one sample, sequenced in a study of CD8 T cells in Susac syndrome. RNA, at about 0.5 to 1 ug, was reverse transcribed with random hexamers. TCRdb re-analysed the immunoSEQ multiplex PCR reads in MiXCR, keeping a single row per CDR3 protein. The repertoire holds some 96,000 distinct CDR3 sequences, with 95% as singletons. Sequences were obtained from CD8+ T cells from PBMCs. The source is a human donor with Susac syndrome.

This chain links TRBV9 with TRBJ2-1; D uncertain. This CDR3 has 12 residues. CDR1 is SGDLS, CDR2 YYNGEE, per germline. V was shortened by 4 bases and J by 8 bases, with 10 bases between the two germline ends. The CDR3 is CASSPTKDEQFF. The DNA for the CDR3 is TGTGCCAGCAGCCCTACCAAGGATGAGCAGTTCTTC.

The CDR3 protein is CASSLNAATDTQYF. Here the CDR3 DNA reads TGCGCCAGCAGCTTGAACGCAGCCACAGATACGCAGTATTTT. This rearrangement joins TRBV5-1 to TRBJ2-3; D remains unclear. V lost 1 base and J lost 2, with 8 bases in between. CDR1 is SGHRS and CDR2 is YFSETQ in the germline V gene. The CDR3 has 14 amino acids.

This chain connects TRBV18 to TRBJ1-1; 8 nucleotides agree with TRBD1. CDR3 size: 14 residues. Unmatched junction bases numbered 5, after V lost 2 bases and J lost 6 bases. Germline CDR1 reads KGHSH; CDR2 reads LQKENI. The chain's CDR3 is CASSPTGGLSEAFF. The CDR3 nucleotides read TGTGCCAGCTCACCAACAGGGGGTTTGTCTGAAGCTTTCTTT.

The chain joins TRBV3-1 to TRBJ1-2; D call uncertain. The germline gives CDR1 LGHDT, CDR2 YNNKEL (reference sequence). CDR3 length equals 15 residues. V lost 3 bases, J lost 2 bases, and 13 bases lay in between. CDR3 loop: CASSHGRGVNYGYTF. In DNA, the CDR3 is TGTGCCAGCAGCCATGGACGCGGCGTGAACTATGGCTACACCTTC.

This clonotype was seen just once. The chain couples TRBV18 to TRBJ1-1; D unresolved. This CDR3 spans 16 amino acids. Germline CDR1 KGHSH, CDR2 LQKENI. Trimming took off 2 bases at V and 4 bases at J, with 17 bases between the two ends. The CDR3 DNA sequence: TGTGCCAGCTCACCAGGGGAGGATAAGCACGGCACTGAAGCTTTCTTT. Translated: CASSPGEDKHGTEAFF.

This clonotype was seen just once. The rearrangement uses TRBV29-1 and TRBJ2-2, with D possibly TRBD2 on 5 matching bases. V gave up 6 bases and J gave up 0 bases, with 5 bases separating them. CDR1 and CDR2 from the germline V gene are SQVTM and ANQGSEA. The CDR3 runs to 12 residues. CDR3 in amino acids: CSVGANTGELFF. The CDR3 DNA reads TGCAGCGTGGGAGCGAACACCGGGGAGCTGTTTTTT.

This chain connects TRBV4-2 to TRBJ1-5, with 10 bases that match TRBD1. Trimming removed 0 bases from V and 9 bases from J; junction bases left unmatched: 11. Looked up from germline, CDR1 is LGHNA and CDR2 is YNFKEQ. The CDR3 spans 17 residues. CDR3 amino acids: CASSQDPGQGPSRPQHF. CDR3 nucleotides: TGTGCCAGCAGCCAAGATCCGGGACAGGGGCCTTCGCGGCCCCAGCATTTT.

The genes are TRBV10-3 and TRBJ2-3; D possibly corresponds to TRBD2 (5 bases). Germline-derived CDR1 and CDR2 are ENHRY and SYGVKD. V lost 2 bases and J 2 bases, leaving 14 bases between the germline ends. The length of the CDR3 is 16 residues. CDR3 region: CAISEETSRVTDTQYF. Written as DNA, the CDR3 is TGTGCCATCAGTGAGGAAACGTCGCGGGTCACAGATACGCAGTATTTT.

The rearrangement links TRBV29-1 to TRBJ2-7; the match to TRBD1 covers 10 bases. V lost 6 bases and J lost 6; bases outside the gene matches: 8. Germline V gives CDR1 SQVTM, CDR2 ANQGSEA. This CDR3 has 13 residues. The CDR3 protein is CSVTRDRGSEQYF. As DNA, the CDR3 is TGCAGCGTGACCCGGGACAGGGGTTCCGAGCAGTACTTC.

This chain's CDR3 is CASSVARGGEQYF. The CDR3 DNA follows: TGTGCCAGCAGCGTAGCCAGGGGGGGCGAGCAGTACTTC. The chain uses TRBV9 and TRBJ2-7, with D possibly called TRBD1 or TRBD2 (7 bases each). Trimming removed 0 bases at V and 6 bases at J, with 10 bases between. Germline loops: CDR1 SGDLS, CDR2 YYNGEE. This CDR3 spans 13 amino acids.

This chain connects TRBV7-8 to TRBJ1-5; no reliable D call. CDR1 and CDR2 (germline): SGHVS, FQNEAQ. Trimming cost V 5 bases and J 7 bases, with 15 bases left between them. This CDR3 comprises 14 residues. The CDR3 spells CASSPLGGEQPQHF. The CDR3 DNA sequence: TGTGCCAGCAGCCCACTTGGCGGGGAGCAGCCCCAGCATTTT.

The CDR3 DNA reads TGTGCCAGCAGTTTTGGGTCGTGGGTGTATGAGCAGTTCTTC. Its translation is CASSFGSWVYEQFF. The J gene is TRBJ2-1, the V gene TRBV12-3 or TRBV12-4; the D is unclear. Trimming took 3 bases from V and 8 from J, leaving 14 bases between them. This CDR3 comprises 14 residues.

The CDR3 reads CATSRDRAEQYF. In DNA, the CDR3 is TGTGCCACCAGCAGAGATAGGGCCGAGCAGTACTTC. V gene TRBV15 combines with J gene TRBJ2-7; D gene uncertain. Germline CDR1 and CDR2: LNHNV and YYDKDF (reference sequence). The CDR3 loop spans 12 amino acids. V gave up 0 bases and J gave up 6 bases, with 6 bases separating them.